The T cell receptor (beta chain) under discussion was sequenced for a study of cytomegalovirus exposure and HLA in healthy donors. About the research overall: The Caucasian-associated ancestry cluster held roughly 84% of roughly 400 genotyped donors. Broader study findings: An apparent linkage of common viral pathogens to several of the most significant clusters emerged in a later analysis.

13 Jbeta primers and 60 Vbeta primers were used for the PCR. Here immunoSEQ multiplex PCR was the method, and the copy in TCRdb shows in-frame clones only, minus some. The repertoire includes 150,000 to 200,000 clones, around 76% of them detected once, and 1.5% sits in the top ten. Trimming removed 5 bases from V and 5 bases from J, with 9 bases in between. The CDR3 length is 13 residues. Germline V gives CDR1 WNHNN, CDR2 SYGVQD (reference sequence). A remark on this clone: What it recognizes is unknown.

The chain uses TRBV10-1 and TRBJ2-2; no reliable D call. Sequencing input: PBMCs. The TCR was taken from a girl aged 5 to 17 in good health and CMV-seropositive. The DNA for the CDR3 is TGCGCCAGCAGTCCTACAGAAACCGGGGAGCTGTTTTTT. Amino acids: CASSPTETGELFF.